This is a list of T cell receptor beta chains from one sample in a study of blood T cell repertoires in COVID-19. Some clones are missing from TCRdb's copy, which holds only in-frame ones; the method was immunoSEQ multiplex PCR. The table records 200,000 to 250,000 clones, roughly 80% of them present only once. The sample consisted of peripheral blood. These receptors all stem from a woman older than 75 with active or convalescent COVID-19. Each CDR3 is given with its conserved first and last residue. A D gene is named only where the DNA matches it firmly. The listing skips clone size in some rows; elsewhere it reads once, few, many or a size class.

J gene | CDR3 length | D gene | V gene | clone size | CDR3 DNA | CDR3 protein
TRBJ1-5 | 12 | TRBD1 | TRBV5-6 | NA | TGTGCCAGCAGCCGGACAGGGCAGCCCCAGCATTTT | CASSRTGQPQHF
TRBJ2-1 | 12 | NA | TRBV10-1 | few | TGCGCCAGCAGCATAGTAGGGGATGAGCAGTTCTTC | CASSIVGDEQFF
TRBJ2-7 | 12 | NA | TRBV4-1 | NA | TGCGCCAGCAGCCAAGAAAGCGTCGGGCAGTACTTC | CASSQESVGQYF
TRBJ2-7 | 12 | NA | TRBV12-3/TRBV12-4 | few | TGTGCCAGCAGTTTTTGGGCAGGTGAGCAGTACTTC | CASSFWAGEQYF
TRBJ1-4 | 13 | NA | TRBV7-9 | NA | TGTGCCAGCAGCTCCCAAAACAGGGCTAAACTGTTTTTT | CASSSQNRAKLFF
TRBJ2-1 | 15 | TRBD2 | TRBV7-2 | NA | TGTGCCAGCAGCTTCGCCGGGAGGTCCTACAATGAGCAGTTCTTC | CASSFAGRSYNEQFF
TRBJ2-7 | 16 | TRBD1 | TRBV24-1 | NA | TGTGCCACCAGTGACACCGGGACAGGGGGCCGGTACGAGCAGTACTTC | CATSDTGTGGRYEQYF
TRBJ2-7 | 15 | NA | TRBV20-1 | once | TGCAGTGCTGGTGACAGACAAAAACTCTCCTACGAGCAGTACTTC | CSAGDRQKLSYEQYF
TRBJ2-7 | 14 | NA | TRBV11-2 | few | TGTGCCAGCAGCTTAGCGGGAAGGGATCACGAGCAGTACTTC | CASSLAGRDHEQYF
TRBJ2-2 | 15 | NA | TRBV27 | NA | TGTGCCAGCAGTCCAGTTAGAGGGGGACCCGGGGAGCTGTTTTTT | CASSPVRGGPGELFF
TRBJ2-1 | 19 | TRBD2 | TRBV10-3 | NA | TGTGCCATCAGTGACTCCCGTGCCACCGGGACTAGCGGGAGGGGAGAGCAGTTCTTC | CAISDSRATGTSGRGEQFF
TRBJ2-5 | 19 | TRBD2 | TRBV9 | NA | TGTGCCAGCAGCGTAGTATGGTGTGACGAGCGGGGGGGCCGGGAGACCCAGTACTTC | CASSVVWCDERGGRETQYF
TRBJ2-3 | 13 | NA | TRBV5-1 | NA | TGCGCCAGCAGCCCCTATCCCACAGATACGCAGTATTTT | CASSPYPTDTQYF
TRBJ1-2 | 13 | NA | TRBV7-6 | NA | TGTGCCAGCAGCTTAGGAGCTCCCTATGGCTACACCTTC | CASSLGAPYGYTF
TRBJ2-7 | 14 | TRBD2 | TRBV7-9 | NA | TGTGCCAGCAGCCCTAGCGGGACTCGCTACGGGCAGTACTTC | CASSPSGTRYGQYF
TRBJ1-1 | 16 | TRBD1 | TRBV19 | NA | TGTGCCAGTAGTATATCAGGGACAGGAGGGAACACTGAAGCTTTCTTT | CASSISGTGGNTEAFF
TRBJ2-5 | 16 | TRBD1 | TRBV5-1 | NA | TGCGCCAGCAGCTTGGAGGGGGACAGGGTGGGAGAGACCCAGTACTTC | CASSLEGDRVGETQYF
TRBJ1-4 | 13 | NA | TRBV2 | NA | TGTGCCAGCAGCGCCGGGGGAGATGAAAAACTGTTTTTT | CASSAGGDEKLFF
TRBJ1-6 | 14 | TRBD1 | TRBV6-5 | NA | TGTGCCAGCAGTTCCGGGACAGAAAATTCACCCCTCCACTTT | CASSSGTENSPLHF
TRBJ1-4 | 15 | NA | TRBV2 | NA | TGTGCCAGCAGTGAACAGGGCTTGGCTAATGAAAAACTGTTTTTT | CASSEQGLANEKLFF
TRBJ1-5 | 15 | NA | TRBV4-1 | NA | TGCGCCAGCAGCCAAGACCCAACGCCAGATCAGCCCCAGCATTTT | CASSQDPTPDQPQHF
TRBJ2-3 | 14 | TRBD2 | TRBV30 | NA | TGTGCCTGGAATCCGCGGGGGGGCCCAGATACGCAGTATTTT | CAWNPRGGPDTQYF
TRBJ2-1 | 13 | NA | TRBV12-3/TRBV12-4 | NA | TGTGCCAGCAGCAGGGGTGCCTTGGGGGAGCAGTTCTTC | CASSRGALGEQFF
TRBJ2-2 | 14 | NA | TRBV2 | NA | TGTGCCAGCAGTCGGGACTTTACCACCGGGGAGCTGTTTTTT | CASSRDFTTGELFF
TRBJ2-5 | 16 | TRBD2 | TRBV15 | NA | TGTGCCACCAGCAGAGGTTCTAGCGGGGGGGAAGAGACCCAGTACTTC | CATSRGSSGGEETQYF
TRBJ2-5 | 16 | TRBD1 | TRBV5-8 | NA | TGTGCCAGCAGCTTGAGAGACAGGGGGTACCAAGAGACCCAGTACTTC | CASSLRDRGYQETQYF
TRBJ1-2 | 13 | TRBD1 | TRBV5-1 | NA | TGCGCCAGCGGGGGGACAGTGAACTATGGCTACACCTTC | CASGGTVNYGYTF
TRBJ2-5 | 16 | TRBD2 | TRBV5-1 | NA | TGCGCCAGCAGCTCGGGAGGGACTAGCGGGAGTGAGACCCAGTACTTC | CASSSGGTSGSETQYF
TRBJ1-2 | 14 | TRBD1 | TRBV5-1 | NA | TGCGCCAGCAGCTTGGGGGGACAGGGGTATGGCTACACCTTC | CASSLGGQGYGYTF
TRBJ2-5 | 14 | TRBD2 | TRBV3-1/TRBV3-2 | NA | TGTGCCAGCAGCCAAGAGGCGGGAGCGGAGACCCAGTACTTC | CASSQEAGAETQYF
TRBJ1-5 | 11 | NA | TRBV20-1 | NA | TGCAGTGCTAGAGGGCATCAGCCCCAGCATTTT | CSARGHQPQHF
TRBJ2-7 | 13 | NA | TRBV12-3/TRBV12-4 | NA | TGTGCCAGCAGCCCCAGGGGAGGGGGAGAGCAGTACTTC | CASSPRGGGEQYF
TRBJ1-5 | 13 | TRBD1 | TRBV10-3 | few | TGTGCCATAGGACAGGGGATAAATCAGCCCCAGCATTTT | CAIGQGINQPQHF
TRBJ1-1 | 14 | NA | TRBV4-1 | NA | TGCGCCAGCAGCCTCCAGTACAGGGACACTGAAGCTTTCTTT | CASSLQYRDTEAFF
TRBJ1-1 | 15 | TRBD1 | TRBV2 | NA | TGTGCCAGCAGACTCTACGGGACAGCGAACACTGAAGCTTTCTTT | CASRLYGTANTEAFF
TRBJ1-4 | 15 | TRBD1 | TRBV19 | NA | TGTGCCAGTAGTCGGACAGGGGACAGTAATGAAAAACTGTTTTTT | CASSRTGDSNEKLFF
TRBJ2-5 | 15 | NA | TRBV2 | NA | TGTGCCAGCAGTCTCAGGCGATACGCCCGAGAGACCCAGTACTTC | CASSLRRYARETQYF
TRBJ2-1 | 17 | TRBD2 | TRBV5-6 | NA | TGTGCCAGCAGCTTGATCGGGTCTAGCGGGGATCGCAATGAGCAGTTCTTC | CASSLIGSSGDRNEQFF
TRBJ2-7 | 15 | NA | TRBV6-2/TRBV6-3 | NA | TGTGCCAGCAGTGACCCCGGGACACTTTCCTACGAGCAGTACTTC | CASSDPGTLSYEQYF
TRBJ2-5 | 14 | TRBD1 | TRBV14 | NA | TGTGCCAGCAGCCAGGGACAGGGGACGGAGACCCAGTACTTC | CASSQGQGTETQYF
TRBJ2-2 | 15 | NA | TRBV5-1 | NA | TGCGCCCCCAGAGAGGCACCGCGGGACACCGGGGAGCTGTTTTTT | CAPREAPRDTGELFF
TRBJ2-7 | 19 | TRBD2 | TRBV15 | NA | TGTGCCACCAGCAGAGGTATGTCAGGCGCTAGCGGGAGCTCACTTGAGCAGTACTTC | CATSRGMSGASGSSLEQYF
TRBJ2-5 | 14 | NA | TRBV6-2/TRBV6-3 | NA | TGTGCCAGCAGTTACCCTCCTCAGTCAGAGACCCAGTACTTC | CASSYPPQSETQYF